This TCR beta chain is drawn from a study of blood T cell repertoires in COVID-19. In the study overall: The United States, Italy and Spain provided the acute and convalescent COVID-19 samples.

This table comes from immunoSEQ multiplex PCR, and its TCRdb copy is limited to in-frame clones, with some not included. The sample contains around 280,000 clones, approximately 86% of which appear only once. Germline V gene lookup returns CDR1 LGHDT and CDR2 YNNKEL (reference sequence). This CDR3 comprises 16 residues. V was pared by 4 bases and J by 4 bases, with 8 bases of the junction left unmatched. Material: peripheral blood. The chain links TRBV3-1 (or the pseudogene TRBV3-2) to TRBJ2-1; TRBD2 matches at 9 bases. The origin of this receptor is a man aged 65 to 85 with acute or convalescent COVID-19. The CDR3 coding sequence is TGTGCCAGCAGCCTAGGGGGACTAGCCAGTTACAATGAGCAGTTCTTC. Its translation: CASSLGGLASYNEQFF.